This TCR beta chain was documented in a study of cytomegalovirus exposure and HLA in healthy donors. Study-level findings and limits: The study recorded 150 to 200 TCR beta chains that were cytomegalovirus-associated. Association of a missense DCLRE1C variant with TCR beta V- and J-gene trimming was reported in a later analysis. Three of the chains that were CMV-associated were confirmed in vitro to be specific for CMV antigens.

The PCR employed 60 Vbeta primers together with 13 Jbeta primers. Data came from immunoSEQ multiplex PCR; TCRdb stores just in-frame clones and leaves some out. The table has about 150,000 clones, around three quarters seen once. Germline CDR1 MDHEN, CDR2 SYDVKM. CDR3 length: 13 amino acids. Deletions cut 5 bases from V and 3 bases from J, with 11 bases between. Remarks on this clone: Its antigen is currently unknown.

When sampled, the donors appeared nominally healthy, though they likely had unrecorded immune exposures. This chain joins TRBV28 and TRBJ2-7, with D perhaps TRBD2 (5 bases). Sequencing was performed on PBMCs. This TCR came from an older woman in good health and CMV-seropositive. The CDR3 DNA reads as TGTGCCAGCAGTCTCGGCGGAGGCTACGAGCAGTACTTC. Translated, it gives CASSLGGGYEQYF.